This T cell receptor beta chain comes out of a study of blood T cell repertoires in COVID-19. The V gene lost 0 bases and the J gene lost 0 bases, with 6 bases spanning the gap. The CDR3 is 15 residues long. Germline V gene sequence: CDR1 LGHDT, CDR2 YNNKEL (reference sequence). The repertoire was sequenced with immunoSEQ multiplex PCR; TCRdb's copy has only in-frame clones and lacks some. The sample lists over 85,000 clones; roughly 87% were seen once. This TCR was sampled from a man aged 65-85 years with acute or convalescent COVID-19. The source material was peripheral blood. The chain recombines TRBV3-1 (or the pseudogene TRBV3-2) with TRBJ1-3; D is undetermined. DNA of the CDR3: TGTGCCAGCAGCCAAGATTGGCTCTCTGGAAACACCATATATTTT. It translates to CASSQDWLSGNTIYF.